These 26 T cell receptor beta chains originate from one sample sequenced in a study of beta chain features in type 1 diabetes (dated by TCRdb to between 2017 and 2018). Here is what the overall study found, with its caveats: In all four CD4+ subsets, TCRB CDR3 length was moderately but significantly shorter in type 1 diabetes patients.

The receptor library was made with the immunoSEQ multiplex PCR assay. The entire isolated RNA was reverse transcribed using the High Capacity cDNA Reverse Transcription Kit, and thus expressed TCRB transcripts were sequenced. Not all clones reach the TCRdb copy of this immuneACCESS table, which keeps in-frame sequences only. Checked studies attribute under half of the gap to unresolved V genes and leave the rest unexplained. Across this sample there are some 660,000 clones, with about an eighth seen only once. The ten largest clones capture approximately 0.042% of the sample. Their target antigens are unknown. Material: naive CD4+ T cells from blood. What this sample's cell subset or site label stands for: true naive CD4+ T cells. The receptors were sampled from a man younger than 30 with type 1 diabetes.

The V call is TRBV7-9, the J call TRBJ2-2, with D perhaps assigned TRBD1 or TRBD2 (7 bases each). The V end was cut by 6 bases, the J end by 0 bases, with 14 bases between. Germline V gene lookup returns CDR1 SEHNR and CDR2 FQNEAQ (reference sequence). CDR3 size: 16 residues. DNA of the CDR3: TGTGCCAGCAGTCCGCGGGGGACAGCGAACACCGGGGAGCTGTTTTTT. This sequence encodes CASSPRGTANTGELFF.

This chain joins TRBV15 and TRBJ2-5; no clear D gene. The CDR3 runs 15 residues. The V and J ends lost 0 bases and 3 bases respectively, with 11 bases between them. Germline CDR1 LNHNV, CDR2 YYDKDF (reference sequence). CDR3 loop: CATSRDPSGKETQYF. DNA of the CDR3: TGTGCCACCAGCAGAGACCCCAGTGGCAAAGAGACCCAGTACTTC.

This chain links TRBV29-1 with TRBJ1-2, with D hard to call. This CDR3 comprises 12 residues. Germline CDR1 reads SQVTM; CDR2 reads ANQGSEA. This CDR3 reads CSAQAFNYGYTF. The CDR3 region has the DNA TGCAGTGCGCAGGCATTCAACTATGGCTACACCTTC.

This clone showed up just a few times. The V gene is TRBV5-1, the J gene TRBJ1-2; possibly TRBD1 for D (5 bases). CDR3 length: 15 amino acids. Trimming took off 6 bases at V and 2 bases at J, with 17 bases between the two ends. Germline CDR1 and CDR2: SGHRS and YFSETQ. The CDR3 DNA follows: TGCGCCAGCACGATCGGCCGGGGCGCAAACTATGGCTACACCTTC. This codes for CASTIGRGANYGYTF.

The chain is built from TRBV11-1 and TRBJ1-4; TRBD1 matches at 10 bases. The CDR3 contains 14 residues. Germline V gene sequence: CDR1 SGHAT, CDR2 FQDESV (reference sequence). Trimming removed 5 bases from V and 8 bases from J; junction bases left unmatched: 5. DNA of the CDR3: TGTGCCAGCAGCCTGACAGGGGGCACCGAAAAACTGTTTTTT. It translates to CASSLTGGTEKLFF.

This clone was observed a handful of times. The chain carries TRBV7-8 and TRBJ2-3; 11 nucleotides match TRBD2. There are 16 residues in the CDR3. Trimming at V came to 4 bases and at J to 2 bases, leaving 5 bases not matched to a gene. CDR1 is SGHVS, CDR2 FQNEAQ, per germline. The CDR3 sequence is CASSWDSGGATDTQYF. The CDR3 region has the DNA TGTGCCAGCAGCTGGGATAGCGGGGGGGCCACAGATACGCAGTATTTT.

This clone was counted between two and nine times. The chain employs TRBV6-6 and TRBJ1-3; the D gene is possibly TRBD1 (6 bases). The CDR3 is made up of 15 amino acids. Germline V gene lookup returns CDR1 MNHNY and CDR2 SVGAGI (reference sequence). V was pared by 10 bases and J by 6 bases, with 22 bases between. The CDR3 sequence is CATLGGGELENTIYF. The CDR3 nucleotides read TGTGCCACTCTCGGGGGGGGCGAATTAGAAAACACCATATATTTT.

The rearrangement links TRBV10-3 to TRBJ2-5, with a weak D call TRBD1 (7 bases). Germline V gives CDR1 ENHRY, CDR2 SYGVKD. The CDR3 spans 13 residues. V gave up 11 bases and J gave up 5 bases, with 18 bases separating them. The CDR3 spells CAGRGESIETQYF. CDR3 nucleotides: TGTGCCGGCAGGGGGGAATCAATCGAGACCCAGTACTTC.

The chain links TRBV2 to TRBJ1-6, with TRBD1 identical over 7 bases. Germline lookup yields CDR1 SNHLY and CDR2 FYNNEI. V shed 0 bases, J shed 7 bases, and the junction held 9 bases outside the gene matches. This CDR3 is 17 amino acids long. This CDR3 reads CASSEAVWDSANSPLHF. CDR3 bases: TGTGCCAGCAGTGAAGCTGTTTGGGACAGCGCGAATTCACCCCTCCACTTT.

This CDR3 is CAWSAVRDTQYF. The CDR3 DNA reads as TGTGCCTGGAGTGCAGTACGCGATACGCAGTATTTT. The rearrangement links TRBV30 to TRBJ2-3, with no clear D. V lost 1 base and J lost 6, with 8 bases in between. The CDR3 contains 12 residues. Germline loops: CDR1 GTSNPN, CDR2 SVGIG (reference sequence).

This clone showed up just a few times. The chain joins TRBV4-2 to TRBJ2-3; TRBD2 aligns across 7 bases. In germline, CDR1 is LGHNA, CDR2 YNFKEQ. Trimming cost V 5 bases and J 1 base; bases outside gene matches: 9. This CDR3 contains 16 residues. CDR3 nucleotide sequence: TGTGCCAGCAGCTCACACCAACGGGGGGGCACAGATACGCAGTATTTT. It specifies CASSSHQRGGTDTQYF.

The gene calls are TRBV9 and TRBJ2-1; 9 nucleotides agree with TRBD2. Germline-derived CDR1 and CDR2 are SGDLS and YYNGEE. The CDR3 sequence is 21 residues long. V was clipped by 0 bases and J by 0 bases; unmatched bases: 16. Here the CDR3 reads CASSVGERFSGGSPSYNEQFF. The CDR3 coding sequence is TGTGCCAGCAGCGTAGGGGAGAGGTTTAGCGGGGGTTCCCCCTCCTACAATGAGCAGTTCTTC.

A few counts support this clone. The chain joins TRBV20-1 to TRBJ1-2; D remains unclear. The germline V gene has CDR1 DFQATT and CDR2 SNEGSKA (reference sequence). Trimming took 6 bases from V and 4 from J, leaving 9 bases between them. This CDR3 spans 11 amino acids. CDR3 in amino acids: CSAGTIYGYTF. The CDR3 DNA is TGCAGTGCAGGAACGATCTATGGCTACACCTTC.

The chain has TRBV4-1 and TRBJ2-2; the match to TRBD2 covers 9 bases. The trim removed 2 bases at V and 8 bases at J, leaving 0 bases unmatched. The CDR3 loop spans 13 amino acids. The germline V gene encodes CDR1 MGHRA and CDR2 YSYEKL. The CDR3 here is CASSQLAGGELFF. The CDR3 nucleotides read TGCGCCAGCAGCCAACTAGCGGGAGGGGAGCTGTTTTTT.

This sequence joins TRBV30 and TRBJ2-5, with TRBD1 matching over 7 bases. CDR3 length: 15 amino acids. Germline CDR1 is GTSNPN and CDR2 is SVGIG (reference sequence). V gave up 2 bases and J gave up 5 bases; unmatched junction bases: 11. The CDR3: CAWSHGQVRSETQYF. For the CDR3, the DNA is TGTGCCTGGAGTCACGGACAGGTCCGTAGCGAGACCCAGTACTTC.

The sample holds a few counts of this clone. The CDR3 DNA is TGTGCCAGCAGCTTAGAGCAGGGGAGGAACTATGGCTACACCTTC. As protein: CASSLEQGRNYGYTF. The chain recombines TRBV13 with TRBJ1-2; D is possibly TRBD1 (6 bases). The CDR3 extends over 15 amino acids. The germline V gene has CDR1 PRHDT and CDR2 FYEKMQ (reference sequence). V was trimmed by 1 base and J by 2 bases, leaving 11 bases between them. The complete variable domain, with remaining parts taken from reference TRBV13 and TRBJ1-2, reads AAGVIQSPRHLIKEKRETATLKCYPIPRHDTVYWYQQGPGQDPQFLISFYEKMQSDKGSIPDRFSAQQFSDYHSELNMSSLELGDSALYFCASSLEQGRNYGYTFGSGTRLTVV.

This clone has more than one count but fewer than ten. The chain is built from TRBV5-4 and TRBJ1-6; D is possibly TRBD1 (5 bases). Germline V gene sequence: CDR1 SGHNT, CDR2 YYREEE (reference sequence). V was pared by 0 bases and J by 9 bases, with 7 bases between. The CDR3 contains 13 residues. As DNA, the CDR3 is TGTGCCAGCAGCTTGGAAGGGGTTTCACCCCTCCACTTT. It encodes CASSLEGVSPLHF.

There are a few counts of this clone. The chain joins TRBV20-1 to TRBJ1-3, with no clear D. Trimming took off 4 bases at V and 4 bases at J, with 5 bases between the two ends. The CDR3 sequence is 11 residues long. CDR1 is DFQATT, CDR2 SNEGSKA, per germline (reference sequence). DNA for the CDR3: TGCAGTGCTACAAGGGGAAACACCATATATTTT. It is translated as CSATRGNTIYF.

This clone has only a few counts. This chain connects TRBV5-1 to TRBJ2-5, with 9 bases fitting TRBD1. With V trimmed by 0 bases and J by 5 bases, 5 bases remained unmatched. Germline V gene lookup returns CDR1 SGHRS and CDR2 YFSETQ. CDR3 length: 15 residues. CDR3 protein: CASSLDGTGRETQYF. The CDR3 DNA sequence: TGCGCCAGCAGCTTGGATGGGACAGGGCGTGAGACCCAGTACTTC. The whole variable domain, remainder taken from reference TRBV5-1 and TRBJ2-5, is KAGVTQTPRYLIKTRGQQVTLSCSPISGHRSVSWYQQTPGQGLQFLFEYFSETQRNKGNFPGRFSGRQFSNSRSEMNVSTLELGDSALYLCASSLDGTGRETQYFGPGTRLLVL.

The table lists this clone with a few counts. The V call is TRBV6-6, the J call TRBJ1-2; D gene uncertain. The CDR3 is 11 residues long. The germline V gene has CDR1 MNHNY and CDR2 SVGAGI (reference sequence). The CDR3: CAVWGNYGYTF. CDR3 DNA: TGTGCGGTGTGGGGTAACTATGGCTACACCTTC.

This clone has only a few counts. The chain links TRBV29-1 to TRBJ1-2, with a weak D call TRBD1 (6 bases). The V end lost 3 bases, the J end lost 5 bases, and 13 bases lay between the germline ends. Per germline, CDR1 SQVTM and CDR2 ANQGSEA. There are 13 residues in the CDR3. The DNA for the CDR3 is TGCAGCGTTGACCCGACAGGTCATTATGGCTACACCTTC. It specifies CSVDPTGHYGYTF.

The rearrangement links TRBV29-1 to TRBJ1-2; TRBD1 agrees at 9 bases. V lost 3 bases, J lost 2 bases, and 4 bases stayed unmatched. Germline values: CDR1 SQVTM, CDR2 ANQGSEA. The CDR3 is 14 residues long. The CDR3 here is CSVEDRGGNYGYTF. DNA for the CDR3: TGCAGCGTTGAGGACAGGGGAGGAAACTATGGCTACACCTTC.

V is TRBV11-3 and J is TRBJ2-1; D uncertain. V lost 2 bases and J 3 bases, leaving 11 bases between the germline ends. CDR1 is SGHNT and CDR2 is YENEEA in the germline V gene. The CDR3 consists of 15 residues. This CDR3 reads CASSLRATLYNEQFF. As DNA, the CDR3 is TGTGCCAGCAGCTTAAGGGCGACGCTCTACAATGAGCAGTTCTTC.

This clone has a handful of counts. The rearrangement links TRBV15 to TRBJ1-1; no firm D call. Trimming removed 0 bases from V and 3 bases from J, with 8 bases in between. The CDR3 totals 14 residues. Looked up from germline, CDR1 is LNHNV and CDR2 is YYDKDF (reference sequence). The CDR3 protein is CATSRDFADTEAFF. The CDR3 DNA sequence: TGTGCCACCAGCAGAGATTTTGCGGACACTGAAGCTTTCTTT.

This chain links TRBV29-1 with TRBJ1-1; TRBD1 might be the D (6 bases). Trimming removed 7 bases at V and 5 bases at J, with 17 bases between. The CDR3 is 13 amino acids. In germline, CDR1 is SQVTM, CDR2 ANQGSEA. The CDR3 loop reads CSGKKTGETEAFF. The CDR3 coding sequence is TGCAGCGGTAAAAAGACAGGCGAGACTGAAGCTTTCTTT.

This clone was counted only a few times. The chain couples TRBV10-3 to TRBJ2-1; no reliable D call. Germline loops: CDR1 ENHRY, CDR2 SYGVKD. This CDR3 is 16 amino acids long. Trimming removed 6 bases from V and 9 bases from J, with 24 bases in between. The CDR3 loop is CAIRAITAGLSGEQFF. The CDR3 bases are TGTGCCATCAGGGCAATTACGGCAGGATTGTCGGGTGAGCAGTTCTTC.